The 23 T cell receptor beta chains given below trace back to one sample, sequenced in a study of cytomegalovirus exposure and HLA in healthy donors. PCR amplification relied on 60 Vbeta primers (plus 13 Jbeta primers). The assay was immunoSEQ multiplex PCR, and TCRdb's table has in-frame clones only and misses some. The sample consists of under 150,000 clones, roughly four fifths of them appearing once. Material for sequencing was PBMCs. These receptors originate from a female donor in good health and CMV-seropositive.

The chain has TRBV10-3 and TRBJ1-5, with a weak D call TRBD1 (5 bases). The CDR3 extends over 13 amino acids. Germline-derived CDR1 and CDR2 are ENHRY and SYGVKD. Trimming shortened V by 6 bases and J by 4 bases, and 10 bases separated the two germline ends. CDR3 bases: TGTGCCATCAGGGGACTGATAAATCAGCCCCAGCATTTT. It encodes CAIRGLINQPQHF.

Comments on this clone: At one boundary the junction diverges from the germline segment, which might be a read error. The chain recombines TRBV4-1 with TRBJ2-7; possible D gene TRBD1, 7 bases. Germline V gene lookup returns CDR1 MGHRA and CDR2 YSYEKL. The CDR3 contains 14 residues. Here the CDR3 reads CASSPVTQGGQKVF. The CDR3 DNA reads TGCGCCAGCAGCCCCGTAACGCAGGGGGGACAGAAAGTCTTC.

This chain joins TRBV29-1 and TRBJ2-5; the D gene is possibly TRBD2 (7 bases). Germline V gene data show CDR1 as SQVTM and CDR2 as ANQGSEA. The germline V and J ends were trimmed by 8 bases and 1 base, with 26 bases remaining between them. This CDR3 comprises 17 residues. DNA of the CDR3: TGCAGCATTAGGGGGGGATCCCAACTCCGCCTCCAAGAGACCCAGTACTTC. Its protein is CSIRGGSQLRLQETQYF.

This chain connects TRBV7-2 to TRBJ1-5, with 7 bases that match TRBD1. The germline V gene has CDR1 SGHTA and CDR2 FQGNSA. This CDR3 is 15 amino acids long. With 3 bases clipped from V and 1 base from J, the junction kept 3 bases outside the gene matches. This chain's CDR3 is CASSFPGQSNQPQHF. CDR3 nucleotides: TGTGCCAGCAGCTTCCCGGGACAGAGCAATCAGCCCCAGCATTTT.

V is TRBV9 and J is TRBJ2-3, with D hard to call. This CDR3 region has 15 residues. The germline V gene encodes CDR1 SGDLS and CDR2 YYNGEE. The V end lost 4 bases, the J end lost 2 bases, and 14 bases lay between the germline ends. The CDR3 coding sequence is TGTGCCAGCAGCTCTAGTGGTGGATACACAGATACGCAGTATTTT. It is translated as CASSSSGGYTDTQYF. Drawing the rest from reference TRBV9 and TRBJ2-3, the complete variable domain is DSGVTQTPKHLITATGQRVTLRCSPRSGDLSVYWYQQSLDQGLQFLIQYYNGEERAKGNILERFSAQQFPDLHSELNLSSLELGDSALYFCASSSSGGYTDTQYFGPGTRLTVL.

The chain is built from TRBV5-1 and TRBJ1-1; TRBD1 agrees at 7 bases. There are 18 residues in the CDR3. With 4 bases clipped from V and 0 bases from J, the junction kept 15 bases outside the gene matches. In germline, CDR1 is SGHRS, CDR2 YFSETQ. This CDR3 is CASSPSWGQQRVNTEAFF. CDR3 nucleotide sequence: TGCGCCAGCAGCCCTTCATGGGGACAGCAAAGGGTGAACACTGAAGCTTTCTTT.

In regard to this clone: One junction end does not reproduce the germline sequence, and a read error may be involved. The J gene is TRBJ1-2, the V gene TRBV27; unclear D gene. Germline V lookup: CDR1 MNHEY, CDR2 SMNVEV (reference sequence). This CDR3 contains 13 residues. CDR3 sequence reads: CASSLNSNYGYPF. The CDR3 DNA follows: TGTGCCAGCAGTTTGAATTCTAACTATGGCTACCCCTTC.

The table lists this clone with a count of one. J is TRBJ2-7 and V is TRBV30, with 8 bases that match TRBD1. This CDR3 has 16 amino acids. Losses at the gene ends were 0 bases for V and 2 bases for J; bases not matched to a gene: 9. Germline V CDR1 and CDR2: GTSNPN, SVGIG (reference sequence). The CDR3 region has the DNA TGTGCCTGGAGTGTCCGACAGGGGCGCGTGCCCTACGAGCAGTACTTC. It translates to CAWSVRQGRVPYEQYF.

The chain carries TRBV9 and TRBJ2-2; D is unclear. Germline V CDR1 and CDR2: SGDLS, YYNGEE. The CDR3 sequence is 11 residues long. V was trimmed by 2 bases and J by 7 bases, leaving 3 bases between them. CDR3 DNA: TGTGCCAGCAGCGTCGGCGGGGAGCTGTTTTTT. Protein: CASSVGGELFF.

Here the CDR3 reads CASSPGTSGRDNEQFF. CDR3 in DNA: TGCGCCAGCAGCCCCGGGACTAGCGGGAGAGACAATGAGCAGTTCTTC. The V gene is TRBV5-1, the J gene TRBJ2-1; 14 bases fit TRBD2. There are 16 residues in the CDR3. Germline CDR1 reads SGHRS; CDR2 reads YFSETQ. V dropped 4 bases and J dropped 5; count of bases not matched to a gene: 5. The full variable domain, completed using reference TRBV5-1 and TRBJ2-1, is KAGVTQTPRYLIKTRGQQVTLSCSPISGHRSVSWYQQTPGQGLQFLFEYFSETQRNKGNFPGRFSGRQFSNSRSEMNVSTLELGDSALYLCASSPGTSGRDNEQFFGPGTRLTVL.

The chain links TRBV27 to TRBJ2-5, with 11 bases identical to TRBD1. Germline loops: CDR1 MNHEY, CDR2 SMNVEV (reference sequence). The junction had 10 bases not matched to a gene; V was cut back by 0 bases and J by 4 bases. CDR3 size: 18 residues. CDR3 nucleotide sequence: TGTGCCAGCAGTTTATCCTCTCGGGACAGGGGGTGGGGAGAGACCCAGTACTTC. Amino acids: CASSLSSRDRGWGETQYF.

The chain carries TRBV29-1 and TRBJ1-3; D is uncertain. V lost 7 bases and J 0 bases, leaving 10 bases between the germline ends. This CDR3 spans 13 amino acids. CDR1 SQVTM and CDR2 ANQGSEA come from the germline V gene. The CDR3 here is CSAREGSGNTIYF. The CDR3 coding sequence is TGCAGCGCTCGAGAGGGCTCTGGAAACACCATATATTTT.

This chain uses TRBV28 with TRBJ2-7; tentatively, D is TRBD2 (5 bases). The CDR3 loop spans 14 amino acids. With 6 bases removed from V and 3 bases from J, the gap between germline ends came to 15 bases. Looked up from germline, CDR1 is MDHEN and CDR2 is SYDVKM. The CDR3 is CASSPNLGLYEQYF. The DNA of the CDR3 is TGTGCCAGCAGCCCGAATTTAGGACTCTACGAGCAGTACTTC.

A single count supports this clone. The chain recombines TRBV19 with TRBJ2-1; no firm D call. The V end was cut by 1 base, the J end by 1 base, with 8 bases between. Germline-derived CDR1 and CDR2 are LNHDA and SQIVND (reference sequence). The length of the CDR3 is 15 residues. The CDR3 reads CASSIAGDSYNEQFF. CDR3 DNA sequence: TGTGCCAGTAGTATAGCGGGTGATTCCTACAATGAGCAGTTCTTC.

The genes are TRBV7-6 and TRBJ2-7; TRBD1 aligns across 11 bases. Trimming took 4 bases from V and 4 from J; bases not matched to a gene: 6. Germline CDR1 reads SGHVS; CDR2 reads FNYEAQ. This CDR3 is 15 amino acids long. The DNA for the CDR3 is TGTGCCAGCAGCTCCCGGGACAGGGGGATGTACGAGCAGTACTTC. It is translated as CASSSRDRGMYEQYF. Complete variable domain (other parts from reference TRBV7-6 and TRBJ2-7): GAGVSQSPRYKVTKRGQDVALRCDPISGHVSLYWYRQALGQGPEFLTYFNYEAQQDKSGLPNDRFSAERPEGSISTLTIQRTEQRDSAMYRCASSSRDRGMYEQYFGPGTRLTVT.

This chain uses TRBV15 with TRBJ2-5, with 10 bases matching TRBD1. Germline V gene sequence: CDR1 LNHNV, CDR2 YYDKDF (reference sequence). Germline trimming cut 3 bases from V and 4 bases from J; bases unmatched to any gene: 5. This CDR3 spans 15 amino acids. The CDR3 loop reads CATSRGGQGVETQYF. DNA of the CDR3: TGTGCCACCAGCAGGGGAGGACAGGGGGTAGAGACCCAGTACTTC.

This clone has just one count. This chain links TRBV5-5 with TRBJ1-1, with a possible D match to TRBD1 (6 bases). Germline V gives CDR1 SGHKS, CDR2 YYEKEE (reference sequence). V was trimmed by 4 bases and J by 0 bases, leaving 13 bases between them. The length of the CDR3 is 15 residues. The CDR3: CASSTGTGMNTEAFF. The CDR3, as DNA: TGTGCCAGCAGCACAGGGACGGGAATGAACACTGAAGCTTTCTTT. The whole variable domain, filled in from reference TRBV5-5 and TRBJ1-1, reads DAGVTQSPTHLIKTRGQQVTLRCSPISGHKSVSWYQQVLGQGPQFIFQYYEKEERGRGNFPDRFSARQFPNYSSELNVNALLLGDSALYLCASSTGTGMNTEAFFGQGTRLTVV.

The sample holds a few counts of this clone. The gene calls are TRBV7-3 and TRBJ2-7; D possibly corresponds to TRBD1 (5 bases). The CDR3 extends over 14 amino acids. Trimming removed 1 base from V and 2 bases from J, with 9 bases in between. Per the germline V gene, CDR1 is SGHTA and CDR2 is FQGTGA. The CDR3 here is CASSLMQGPYEQYF. The DNA of the CDR3 is TGTGCCAGCAGCTTAATGCAGGGTCCCTACGAGCAGTACTTC.

This clone was detected once. The chain carries TRBV30 and TRBJ1-1, with D maybe TRBD1 (5 bases). The CDR3 has 12 amino acids. V was trimmed by 1 base and J by 6 bases, leaving 9 bases between them. Germline CDR1 and CDR2: GTSNPN and SVGIG (reference sequence). The CDR3 DNA follows: TGTGCCTGGAGTGGACAGCTCGCTGAAGCTTTCTTT. Its translation: CAWSGQLAEAFF.

J is TRBJ2-1 and V is TRBV11-1; 8 positions match TRBD2. V shed 3 bases, J shed 6 bases, and the junction held 7 bases outside the gene matches. Per germline, CDR1 SGHAT and CDR2 FQDESV (reference sequence). The CDR3 spans 15 residues. CDR3 in DNA: TGTGCCAGCAGCTTGCTGCGGGGGGCCCCCAATGAGCAGTTCTTC. Its translation: CASSLLRGAPNEQFF.

The J gene is TRBJ2-7, the V gene TRBV18, with unresolved D. Germline V lookup: CDR1 KGHSH, CDR2 LQKENI. The CDR3 is 13 residues long. With 2 bases removed from V and 3 bases from J, the gap between germline ends came to 8 bases. The CDR3 loop is CASSPGANYEQYF. For the CDR3, the DNA is TGTGCCAGCTCACCAGGAGCAAACTACGAGCAGTACTTC. Filled out from reference TRBV18 and TRBJ2-7, the complete variable domain reads NAGVMQNPRHLVRRRGQEARLRCSPMKGHSHVYWYRQLPEEGLKFMVYLQKENIIDESGMPKERFSAEFPKEGPSILRIQQVVRGDSAAYFCASSPGANYEQYFGPGTRLTVT.

This clone was counted once. The V gene is TRBV19, the J gene TRBJ2-7; 9 nucleotides match TRBD1. Germline V gene lookup returns CDR1 LNHDA and CDR2 SQIVND (reference sequence). The CDR3 contains 17 residues. Germline trimming cut 5 bases from V and 1 base from J; bases unmatched to any gene: 12. The CDR3 region is CASSAKRSGTGSYEQYF. Written as DNA, the CDR3 is TGTGCCAGTAGTGCAAAACGATCCGGGACAGGGTCCTACGAGCAGTACTTC.

In this sample, this clone turned up once. The genes are TRBV19 and TRBJ2-7, with 8 bases that match TRBD1. Germline V gene lookup returns CDR1 LNHDA and CDR2 SQIVND (reference sequence). Trimming removed 6 bases from V and 4 bases from J; junction bases left unmatched: 5. The CDR3 length is 13 residues. DNA for the CDR3: TGTGCCAGTAGGGCACAGGGGGAATACGAGCAGTACTTC. Amino acid sequence: CASRAQGEYEQYF.